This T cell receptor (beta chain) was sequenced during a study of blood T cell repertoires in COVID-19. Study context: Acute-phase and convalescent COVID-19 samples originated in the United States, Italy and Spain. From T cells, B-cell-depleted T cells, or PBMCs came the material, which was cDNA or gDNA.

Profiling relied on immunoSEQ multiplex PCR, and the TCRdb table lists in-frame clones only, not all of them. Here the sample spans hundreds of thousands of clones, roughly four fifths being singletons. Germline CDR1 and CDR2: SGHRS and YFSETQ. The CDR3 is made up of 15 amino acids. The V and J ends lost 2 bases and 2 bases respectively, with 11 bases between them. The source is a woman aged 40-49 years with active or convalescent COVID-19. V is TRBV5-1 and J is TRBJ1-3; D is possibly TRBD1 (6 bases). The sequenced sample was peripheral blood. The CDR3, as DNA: TGCGCCAGCAGCTTTTTTGGGGACACTGGAAACACCATATATTTT. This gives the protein CASSFFGDTGNTIYF.